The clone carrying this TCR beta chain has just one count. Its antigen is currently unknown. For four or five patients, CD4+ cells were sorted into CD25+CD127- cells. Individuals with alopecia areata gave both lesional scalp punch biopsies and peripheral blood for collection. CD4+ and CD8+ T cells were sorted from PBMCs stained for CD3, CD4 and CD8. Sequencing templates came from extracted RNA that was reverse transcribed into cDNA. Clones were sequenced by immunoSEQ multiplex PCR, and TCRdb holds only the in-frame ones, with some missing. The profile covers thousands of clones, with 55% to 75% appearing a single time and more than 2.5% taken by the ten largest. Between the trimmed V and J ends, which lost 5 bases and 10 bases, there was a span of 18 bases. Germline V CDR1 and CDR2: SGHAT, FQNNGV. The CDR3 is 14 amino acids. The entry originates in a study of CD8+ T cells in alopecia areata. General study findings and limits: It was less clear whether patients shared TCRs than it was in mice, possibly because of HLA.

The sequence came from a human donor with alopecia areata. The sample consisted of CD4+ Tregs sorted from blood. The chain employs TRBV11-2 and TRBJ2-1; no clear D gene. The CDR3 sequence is CASSLLGTTLEQFF. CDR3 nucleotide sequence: TGTGCCAGCAGCCTACTGGGAACGACCCTCGAGCAGTTCTTC.